This entry lists 32 T cell receptor beta chains sequenced from one sample in a study of beta chain features in type 1 diabetes. Overall study findings and caveats: Patients with Type 1 diabetes showed moderately but significantly shorter TCRB CDR3s in all four CD4+ subsets.

The study reverse transcribed the entire isolated RNA, so it sequenced expressed TCRB transcripts. The method was immunoSEQ multiplex PCR; TCRdb's version includes in-frame clones alone and lacks a portion of them. The sample contains a few hundred thousand clones, roughly 25% of which appear only once. For these receptors, no antigen is known. The source material was naive CD4+ T cells from blood. The receptors were sampled from a woman in her 30s with type 1 diabetes.

This chain joins TRBV20-1 and TRBJ2-7, with D hard to call. The length of the CDR3 is 11 residues. Germline V gene lookup returns CDR1 DFQATT and CDR2 SNEGSKA (reference sequence). The germline V and J ends were trimmed by 2 bases and 3 bases, with 5 bases remaining between them. CDR3 in amino acids: CSARLNYEQYF. The CDR3 DNA reads TGCAGTGCTAGACTTAACTACGAGCAGTACTTC.

The J gene is TRBJ2-1, the V gene TRBV6-5; the D is unclear. The V end lost 5 bases, the J end lost 7 bases, and 12 bases lay between the germline ends. Germline assignment: CDR1 MNHEY and CDR2 SVGAGI. The CDR3 has 13 residues. The CDR3 spells CASSDQAENEQFF. DNA of the CDR3: TGTGCCAGCAGTGATCAAGCCGAAAATGAGCAGTTCTTC.

V usage is TRBV5-6 and J usage is TRBJ2-3; TRBD2 matches 12 bases. Germline V gives CDR1 SGHDT, CDR2 YYEEEE. V shed 4 bases and J 1 base; nucleotides not matched to a gene: 4. The length of the CDR3 is 16 residues. The CDR3 region is CASSKGLAGRTDTQYF. The DNA of the CDR3 is TGTGCCAGCAGCAAGGGACTAGCGGGTCGCACAGATACGCAGTATTTT.

This clone has a handful of counts. J is TRBJ1-1 and V is TRBV2; D possibly corresponds to TRBD1 (5 bases). Germline CDR1 reads SNHLY; CDR2 reads FYNNEI. The V gene lost 5 bases and the J gene lost 7 bases, with 11 bases spanning the gap. The CDR3 extends over 12 amino acids. The CDR3 region has the DNA TGTGCCAGCAGTAGTAGGGGAGGTGAAGCTTTCTTT. Its translation: CASSSRGGEAFF.

This rearrangement joins TRBV27 to TRBJ1-1; 10 nucleotides line up with TRBD1. Per the germline V gene, CDR1 is MNHEY and CDR2 is SMNVEV (reference sequence). This CDR3 comprises 13 residues. J gave up 8 bases and V 4 bases, and 4 bases lay outside the gene matches. CDR3 protein: CASSWTGGTEAFF. The CDR3 DNA is TGTGCCAGCAGTTGGACAGGGGGAACCGAAGCTTTCTTT.

V gene TRBV5-1 combines with J gene TRBJ2-2; 9 nucleotides match TRBD2. Unmatched junction bases numbered 14, after V lost 4 bases and J lost 7 bases. Germline V gene data show CDR1 as SGHRS and CDR2 as YFSETQ. CDR3 length equals 17 residues. CDR3 in DNA: TGCGCCAGCAGCCCGCCTAGGGCGGGAGGGCCGAACGGGGAGCTGTTTTTT. Its protein is CASSPPRAGGPNGELFF.

Only a few counts were recorded for this clone. The chain employs TRBV6-5 and TRBJ1-2, with 11 bases fitting TRBD1. The CDR3 is 15 residues long. After removal of 0 bases from V and 3 bases from J, the junction contained 0 bases not matched to a gene. Per germline, CDR1 MNHEY and CDR2 SVGAGI. Written as DNA, the CDR3 is TGTGCCAGCAGTTACTCGGGACAGGGGGACTATGGCTACACCTTC. This translates into CASSYSGQGDYGYTF.

In DNA, the CDR3 is TGCGCCAGCAGCCTTCGAACAGGGTTTTCAGATACGCAGTATTTT. Translated, it gives CASSLRTGFSDTQYF. J is TRBJ2-3 and V is TRBV4-1; TRBD1 might be the D (6 bases). This CDR3 has 15 amino acids. Germline V gene lookup returns CDR1 MGHRA and CDR2 YSYEKL. V was pared by 4 bases and J by 4 bases, with 15 bases between.

This clone showed up just a few times. The CDR3 nucleotides read TGCGCCAGCAGCCAAGAACAGCGGAACAATGAGCAGTTCTTC. Its translation: CASSQEQRNNEQFF. The rearrangement links TRBV4-1 to TRBJ2-1, with D possibly matching TRBD2 (5 bases). Germline lookup yields CDR1 MGHRA and CDR2 YSYEKL. Trimming took off 0 bases at V and 5 bases at J, with 8 bases between the two ends. This CDR3 has 14 residues.

This clone was seen only a few times. The CDR3 DNA reads TGCAGCGTTGAACCATACAATGAGCAGTTCTTC. It translates to CSVEPYNEQFF. This rearrangement joins TRBV29-1 to TRBJ2-1; D unclear. This CDR3 comprises 11 residues. Trimming pared 2 bases from V and 4 bases from J, leaving 3 bases between. CDR1 and CDR2 from the germline V gene are SQVTM and ANQGSEA.

This chain links TRBV10-2 with TRBJ2-7; D is possibly TRBD1 (6 bases). Germline V CDR1 and CDR2: WSHSY, SAAADI. The germline V and J ends were trimmed by 7 bases and 2 bases, with 18 bases remaining between them. The CDR3 consists of 15 residues. The CDR3: CASIGQRPRAYEQYF. In nucleotides, the CDR3 is TGCGCCAGCATCGGACAGCGACCACGGGCCTACGAGCAGTACTTC.

The table lists this clone with a few counts. This chain connects TRBV4-2 to TRBJ2-1; 11 bases agree with TRBD2. With 0 bases clipped from V and 3 bases from J, the junction kept 4 bases outside the gene matches. The CDR3 has 17 amino acids. Germline V gene sequence: CDR1 LGHNA, CDR2 YNFKEQ. CDR3 sequence: CASSQDWLAGGYNEQFF. In DNA, the CDR3 is TGTGCCAGCAGCCAAGATTGGCTAGCGGGAGGCTACAATGAGCAGTTCTTC.

The sample holds a few counts of this clone. The J gene is TRBJ2-7, the V gene TRBV18; a possible D gene is TRBD2 (7 bases). This CDR3 has 13 amino acids. CDR1 is KGHSH and CDR2 is LQKENI in the germline V gene. Trimming removed 5 bases from V and 2 bases from J, with 10 bases in between. The CDR3 bases are TGTGCCAGCTCAGCGGGGGCGACCTACGAGCAGTACTTC. It encodes CASSAGATYEQYF.

This clone was picked up a small number of times. J is TRBJ1-2 and V is TRBV5-1; TRBD1 might be the D (6 bases). This CDR3 is 13 amino acids long. V lost 2 bases to trimming and J lost 7 bases, with 12 bases between them. Per the germline V gene, CDR1 is SGHRS and CDR2 is YFSETQ. The CDR3 DNA follows: TGCGCCAGCAGCTTTTCAGGGGACGCTGGCTACACCTTC. Translating it yields CASSFSGDAGYTF.

The rearrangement uses TRBV29-1 and TRBJ2-1; 12 positions match TRBD2. The V gene's germline CDR1 is SQVTM and CDR2 ANQGSEA. This CDR3 comprises 14 residues. The V gene end was trimmed by 6 bases and the J gene end by 7 bases; junction bases not matched to a gene: 7. The CDR3 DNA follows: TGCAGCGTGGCGACTAGCGGGAGTCTTAATGAGCAGTTCTTC. Translated, it gives CSVATSGSLNEQFF.

The chain uses TRBV23-1 and TRBJ1-1, with TRBD1 as a possible D gene (5 bases). TRBV23-1 carries the ORF label, with uncertain function. The CDR3 runs to 17 residues. V was clipped by 0 bases and J by 0 bases, with 14 bases between them. The CDR3 nucleotides are TGCGCCAGCAGTCAATCGGTCCGGGGGATTTTGAACACTGAAGCTTTCTTT. Its protein is CASSQSVRGILNTEAFF.

This clone came up a few times. The rearrangement uses TRBV7-9 and TRBJ1-1, with 9 nucleotides matching TRBD1. V was pared by 7 bases and J by 3 bases, with 6 bases of the junction left unmatched. Per the germline V gene, CDR1 is SEHNR and CDR2 is FQNEAQ (reference sequence). CDR3 length equals 14 residues. As DNA, the CDR3 is TGTGCCAGCACCACAGGGGGCCTGGACACTGAAGCTTTCTTT. It specifies CASTTGGLDTEAFF. The whole variable domain, filled in from reference TRBV7-9 and TRBJ1-1, reads DTGVSQNPRHKITKRGQNVTFRCDPISEHNRLYWYRQTLGQGPEFLTYFQNEAQLEKSRLLSDRFSAERPKGSFSTLEIQRTEQGDSAMYLCASTTGGLDTEAFFGQGTRLTVV.

This sequence joins TRBV29-1 and TRBJ2-1; 8 bases are a match to TRBD2. The germline V gene has CDR1 SQVTM and CDR2 ANQGSEA. CDR3 size: 13 residues. The J segment lost 4 bases and the V segment lost 5 bases, leaving 4 bases of the junction unmatched. The CDR3 sequence is CSVRPSGYNEQFF. CDR3 DNA sequence: TGCAGCGTTCGGCCTAGCGGGTACAATGAGCAGTTCTTC.

The chain recombines TRBV5-4 with TRBJ2-7; a weak D match, TRBD2 (6 bases). The CDR3 is made up of 12 amino acids. The germline gives CDR1 SGHNT, CDR2 YYREEE (reference sequence). The ends were cut back, 2 bases at V and 4 bases at J, with 7 bases in the middle. The CDR3 protein is CASSFGSYEQYF. The CDR3 coding sequence is TGTGCCAGCAGCTTCGGGAGTTACGAGCAGTACTTC.

This chain uses TRBV18 with TRBJ2-7; TRBD1 agrees at 9 bases. The CDR3 is 15 residues long. From germline, CDR1 is KGHSH and CDR2 LQKENI. Trimming removed 2 bases from V and 7 bases from J; junction bases left unmatched: 9. In nucleotides, the CDR3 is TGTGCCAGCTCACCAAATCAAAGGACAGGGGAAGAGCAGTACTTC. Amino acids: CASSPNQRTGEEQYF.

The CDR3 loop reads CASSAPGETGSSGNTIYF. CDR3 nucleotide sequence: TGTGCCAGCAGCGCACCAGGGGAGACAGGGAGCTCTGGAAACACCATATATTTT. V is TRBV7-9 and J is TRBJ1-3, with TRBD1 matching over 7 bases. This CDR3 is 18 amino acids long. CDR1 is SEHNR, CDR2 FQNEAQ, per germline (reference sequence). After removal of 5 bases from V and 0 bases from J, the junction contained 13 bases not matched to a gene.

The V call is TRBV15, the J call TRBJ2-7, with 9 bases fitting TRBD2. The CDR3 is 15 amino acids. The V and J ends lost 0 bases and 6 bases, in that order; junction bases with no gene match: 6. Germline CDR1 reads LNHNV; CDR2 reads YYDKDF (reference sequence). CDR3 protein: CATSRDRAGGPEQYF. For the CDR3, the DNA is TGTGCCACCAGCAGAGATCGTGCGGGAGGGCCCGAGCAGTACTTC.

The rearrangement links TRBV4-1 to TRBJ2-1; 7 positions match TRBD2. V dropped 7 bases and J dropped 9; count of bases not matched to a gene: 12. Germline lookup yields CDR1 MGHRA and CDR2 YSYEKL. The CDR3 sequence is 14 residues long. In DNA, the CDR3 is TGCGCCAGCACCCTACCGGGAGGCCCACCTGAGCAGTTCTTC. Translated, it gives CASTLPGGPPEQFF.

Concerning this clone: The junction differs from germline at one of its ends, possibly a read error. The V call is TRBV27, the J call TRBJ2-5; D is unclear. The germline V gene has CDR1 MNHEY and CDR2 SMNVEV (reference sequence). This CDR3 comprises 12 residues. The CDR3 bases are TGTGCCAGCAGTATCGCCCAAGAGCCCCAGTACTTC. Protein sequence: CASSIAQEPQYF.

The chain joins TRBV28 to TRBJ1-1; the D gene is possibly TRBD1 (6 bases). The germline CDR1 and CDR2 sequences are MDHEN and SYDVKM. Trimming removed 6 bases from V and 5 bases from J, with 16 bases in between. The CDR3 loop spans 14 amino acids. In DNA, the CDR3 is TGTGCCAGCAGAGTCAACAGGGATGGAACTGAAGCTTTCTTT. Protein: CASRVNRDGTEAFF. Based on the CDR3 plus reference TRBV28 and TRBJ1-1, the full variable domain is DVKVTQSSRYLVKRTGEKVFLECVQDMDHENMFWYRQDPGLGLRLIYFSYDVKMKEKGDIPEGYSVSREKKERFSLILESASTNQTSMYLCASRVNRDGTEAFFGQGTRLTVV.

The CDR3 coding sequence is TGCGCCAGCAGCTTGAATAGCGTGGCGACGACTGAAGCTTTCTTT. Residues: CASSLNSVATTEAFF. The chain joins TRBV5-1 to TRBJ1-1; D is unclear. This CDR3 region has 15 residues. Germline values: CDR1 SGHRS, CDR2 YFSETQ. Trimming cost V 1 base and J 5 bases, with 15 bases left between them.

This clone was observed a few times. This chain connects TRBV6-1 to TRBJ2-3; 9 bases line up with TRBD1. CDR3 length equals 14 residues. Germline V CDR1 and CDR2: MNHNS, SASEGT. The V and J ends lost 0 bases and 10 bases, in that order; junction bases with no gene match: 5. Here the CDR3 reads CASSEAGDRASQYF. For the CDR3, the DNA is TGTGCCAGCAGTGAAGCGGGGGACAGGGCATCGCAGTATTTT.

This sequence joins TRBV29-1 and TRBJ2-7; 8 bases are shared with TRBD1. Germline-derived CDR1 and CDR2 are SQVTM and ANQGSEA. With V trimmed by 1 base and J by 4 bases, 6 bases remained unmatched. CDR3 length: 14 amino acids. The CDR3: CSVEGGTGRYEQYF. The CDR3 DNA is TGCAGCGTTGAAGGCGGGACAGGTCGGTACGAGCAGTACTTC.

This clone has only a few counts. The rearrangement joins TRBV11-2 to TRBJ1-1, with D possibly TRBD1 on 6 matching bases. Trimming removed 5 bases from V and 12 bases from J, with 19 bases in between. CDR1 SGHAT and CDR2 FQNNGV come from the germline V gene. This CDR3 is built from 13 residues. The CDR3 sequence: CASSGRDNVVTFF. In DNA form, the CDR3 reads TGTGCCAGCAGCGGCAGGGACAACGTCGTAACTTTCTTT.

This clone came up a few times. This chain links TRBV27 with TRBJ2-2, with no clear D. The V and J ends lost 3 bases and 0 bases respectively, with 5 bases between them. CDR3 length: 14 amino acids. CDR1 and CDR2 (germline): MNHEY, SMNVEV (reference sequence). The CDR3 coding sequence is TGTGCCAGCAGTTTTCTATCGAACACCGGGGAGCTGTTTTTT. Amino acids: CASSFLSNTGELFF.

The CDR3 DNA reads TGTGCCAGCAGCCAAGGGCTAGCGGGAGCGAGTGATACGCAGTATTTT. Its translation is CASSQGLAGASDTQYF. The V call is TRBV4-2, the J call TRBJ2-3; TRBD2 matches at 10 bases. The ends lost 1 base at V and 6 bases at J; junction bases unmatched: 7. In germline, CDR1 is LGHNA, CDR2 YNFKEQ. CDR3 size: 16 residues.

This clone was detected only a few times. This sequence joins TRBV29-1 and TRBJ2-7; 12 nucleotides align to TRBD2. Germline V gene data show CDR1 as SQVTM and CDR2 as ANQGSEA. The junction had 4 bases not matched to a gene; V was cut back by 7 bases and J by 0 bases. This CDR3 contains 14 residues. The CDR3 sequence is CSARTSGNSYEQYF. The CDR3, as DNA: TGCAGCGCAAGGACTAGCGGGAACTCCTACGAGCAGTACTTC.